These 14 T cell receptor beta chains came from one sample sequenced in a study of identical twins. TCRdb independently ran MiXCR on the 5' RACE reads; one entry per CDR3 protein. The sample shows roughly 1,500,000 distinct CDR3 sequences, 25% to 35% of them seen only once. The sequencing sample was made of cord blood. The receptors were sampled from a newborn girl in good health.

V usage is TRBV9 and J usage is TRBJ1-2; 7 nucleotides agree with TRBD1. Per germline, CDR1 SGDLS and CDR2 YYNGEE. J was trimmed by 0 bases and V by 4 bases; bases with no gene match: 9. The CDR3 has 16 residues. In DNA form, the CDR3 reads TGTGCCAGCAGCCTGCAGACAGGGACCACTAACTATGGCTACACCTTC. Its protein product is CASSLQTGTTNYGYTF.

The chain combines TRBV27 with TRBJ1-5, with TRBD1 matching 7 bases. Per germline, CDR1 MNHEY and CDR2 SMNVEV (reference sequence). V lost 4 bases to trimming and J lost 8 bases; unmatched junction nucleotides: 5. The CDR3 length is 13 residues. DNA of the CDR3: TGTGCCAGCAGTTCCAGACAGGGTGAGCCCCAGCATTTT. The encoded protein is CASSSRQGEPQHF.

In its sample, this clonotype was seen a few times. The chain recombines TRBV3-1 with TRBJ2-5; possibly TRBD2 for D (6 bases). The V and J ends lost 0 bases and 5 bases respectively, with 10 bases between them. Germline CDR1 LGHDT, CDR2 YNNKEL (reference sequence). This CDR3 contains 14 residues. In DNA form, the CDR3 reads TGTGCCAGCAGCCAAGATGGACTATGGGAGACCCAGTACTTC. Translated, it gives CASSQDGLWETQYF.

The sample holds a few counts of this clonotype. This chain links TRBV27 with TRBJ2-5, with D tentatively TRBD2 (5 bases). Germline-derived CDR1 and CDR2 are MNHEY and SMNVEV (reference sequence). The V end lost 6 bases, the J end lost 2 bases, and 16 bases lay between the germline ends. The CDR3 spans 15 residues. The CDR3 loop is CASRALSTGQETQYF. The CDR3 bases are TGTGCCAGCAGAGCATTATCGACGGGACAAGAGACCCAGTACTTC.

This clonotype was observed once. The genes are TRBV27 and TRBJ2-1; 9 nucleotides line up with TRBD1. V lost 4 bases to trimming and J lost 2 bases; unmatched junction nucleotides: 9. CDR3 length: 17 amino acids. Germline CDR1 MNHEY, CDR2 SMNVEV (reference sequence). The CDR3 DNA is TGTGCCAGCAGTTCCCCCGGGACAGGGCCGACCTACAATGAGCAGTTCTTC. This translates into CASSSPGTGPTYNEQFF.

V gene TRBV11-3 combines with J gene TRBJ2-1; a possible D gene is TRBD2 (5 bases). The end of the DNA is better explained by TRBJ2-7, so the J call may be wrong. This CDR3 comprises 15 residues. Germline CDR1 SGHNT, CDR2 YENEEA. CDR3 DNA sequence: TGTGCCAGCAGCTTAGACGGACTCATCTACAATGAGCAGTACTTC. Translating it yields CASSLDGLIYNEQYF.

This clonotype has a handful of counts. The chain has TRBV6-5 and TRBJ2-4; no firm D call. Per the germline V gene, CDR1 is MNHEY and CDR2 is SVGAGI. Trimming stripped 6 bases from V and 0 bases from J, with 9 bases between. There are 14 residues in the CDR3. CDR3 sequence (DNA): TGTGCCAGCAGCAGCGCAATAGCCAAAAACATTCAGTACTTC. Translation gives CASSSAIAKNIQYF.

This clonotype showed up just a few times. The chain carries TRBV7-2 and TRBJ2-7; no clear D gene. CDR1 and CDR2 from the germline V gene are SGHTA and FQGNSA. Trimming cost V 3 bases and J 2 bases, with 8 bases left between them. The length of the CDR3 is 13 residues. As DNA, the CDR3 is TGTGCCAGCAGCTTGCACGGCACCTACGAGCAGTACTTC. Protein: CASSLHGTYEQYF.

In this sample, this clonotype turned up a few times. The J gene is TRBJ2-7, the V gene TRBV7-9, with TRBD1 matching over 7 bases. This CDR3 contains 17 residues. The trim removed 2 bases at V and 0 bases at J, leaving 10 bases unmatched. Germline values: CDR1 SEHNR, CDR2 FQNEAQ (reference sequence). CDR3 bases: TGTGCCAGCAGCTTATCCCTTACACGGGACAGCTCCTACGAGCAGTACTTC. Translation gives CASSLSLTRDSSYEQYF.

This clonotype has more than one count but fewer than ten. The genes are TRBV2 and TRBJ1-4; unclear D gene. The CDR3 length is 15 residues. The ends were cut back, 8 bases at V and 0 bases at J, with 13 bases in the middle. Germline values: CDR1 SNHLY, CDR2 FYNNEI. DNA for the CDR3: TGTGCCAGCTCGGATTCGGGCACAACTAATGAAAAACTGTTTTTT. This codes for CASSDSGTTNEKLFF.

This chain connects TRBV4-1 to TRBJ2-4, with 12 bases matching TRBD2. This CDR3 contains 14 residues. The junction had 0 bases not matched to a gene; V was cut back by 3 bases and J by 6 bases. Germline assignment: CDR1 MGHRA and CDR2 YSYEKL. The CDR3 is CASSQTSGRNIQYF. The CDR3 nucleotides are TGCGCCAGCAGCCAGACTAGCGGGAGAAACATTCAGTACTTC.

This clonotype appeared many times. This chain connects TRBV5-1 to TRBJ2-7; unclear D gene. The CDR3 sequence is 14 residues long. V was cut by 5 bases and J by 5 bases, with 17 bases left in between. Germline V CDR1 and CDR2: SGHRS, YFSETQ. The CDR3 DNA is TGCGCCAGCAGTTCAGGAGACACAAGAAACGAGCAGTACTTC. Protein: CASSSGDTRNEQYF.

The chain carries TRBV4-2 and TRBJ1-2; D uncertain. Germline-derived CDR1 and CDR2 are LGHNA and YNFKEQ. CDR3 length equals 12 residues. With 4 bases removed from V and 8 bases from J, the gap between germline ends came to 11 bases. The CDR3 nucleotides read TGTGCCAGCAGCCGGAGAATGGACGGCTACACCTTC. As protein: CASSRRMDGYTF.

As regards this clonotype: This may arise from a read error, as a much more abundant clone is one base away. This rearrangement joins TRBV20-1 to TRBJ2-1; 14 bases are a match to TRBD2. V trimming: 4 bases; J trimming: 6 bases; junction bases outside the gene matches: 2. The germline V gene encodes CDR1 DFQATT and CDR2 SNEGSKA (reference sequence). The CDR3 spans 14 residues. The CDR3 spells CSAMTSGGANEQFF. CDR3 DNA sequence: TGCAGTGCTATGACTAGCGGGGGGGCCAATGAGCAGTTCTTC.